This T cell receptor beta chain came from a study of cytomegalovirus exposure and HLA in healthy donors. From germline, CDR1 is MGHRA and CDR2 YSYEKL. The CDR3 runs 17 residues. Unmatched junction bases numbered 11, after V lost 0 bases and J lost 4 bases. The donors comprised healthy bone marrow donors. The PCR used 60 Vbeta and 13 Jbeta primers. Assay: immunoSEQ multiplex PCR; the TCRdb copy retains only in-frame clones and omits some. In the table there are 250,000 to 350,000 clones, approximately 70% of which are singletons. The receptor's source is a female donor in good health and CMV-seronegative. The sample taken for sequencing was PBMCs. J is TRBJ2-7 and V is TRBV4-1, with TRBD2 identical over 8 bases. The CDR3 is CASSQDRASGRIYEQYF. CDR3 nucleotides: TGCGCCAGCAGCCAAGATAGGGCTAGCGGGCGAATATACGAGCAGTACTTC.